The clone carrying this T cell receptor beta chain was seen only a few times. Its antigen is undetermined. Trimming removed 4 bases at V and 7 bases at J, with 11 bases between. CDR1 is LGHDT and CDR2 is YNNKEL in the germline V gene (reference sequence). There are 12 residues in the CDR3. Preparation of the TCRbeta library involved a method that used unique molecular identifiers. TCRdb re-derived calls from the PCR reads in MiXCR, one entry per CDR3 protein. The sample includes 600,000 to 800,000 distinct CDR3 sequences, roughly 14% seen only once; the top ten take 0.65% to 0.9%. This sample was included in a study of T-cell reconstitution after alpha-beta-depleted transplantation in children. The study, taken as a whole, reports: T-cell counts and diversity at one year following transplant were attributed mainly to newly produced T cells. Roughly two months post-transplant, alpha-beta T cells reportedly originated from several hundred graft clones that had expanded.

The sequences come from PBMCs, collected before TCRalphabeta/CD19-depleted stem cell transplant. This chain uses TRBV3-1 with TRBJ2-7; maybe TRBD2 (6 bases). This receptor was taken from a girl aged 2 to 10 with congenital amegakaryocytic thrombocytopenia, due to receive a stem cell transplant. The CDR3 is CASSPGTWEQYF. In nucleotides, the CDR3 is TGTGCCAGCAGCCCAGGGACTTGGGAGCAGTACTTC.